The 24 T cell receptor beta chains presented below share a single source sample, sequenced in a study of blood T cell repertoires in COVID-19 (dated by TCRdb to 2020 to 2021). Library creation used the immunoSEQ multiplex PCR assay. TCRdb's version of the immuneACCESS table is confined to in-frame rearrangements and falls short of the full clone set. An unresolved V gene accounts for under half of the shortfall where checked; the remainder is of unknown origin. The sample data list 150,000 or so clones, and approximately 86% of these were observed just once. The ten most abundant clones make up roughly 1.5% of the sample. Material for sequencing was peripheral blood. The receptors stem from a woman aged 45-65 years with acute or convalescent COVID-19.

The gene calls are TRBV3-1 (or the pseudogene TRBV3-2) and TRBJ2-7; TRBD1 might be the D (6 bases). V lost 0 bases and J lost 7, with 31 bases in between. The length of the CDR3 is 20 residues. Germline V gives CDR1 LGHDT, CDR2 YNNKEL (reference sequence). DNA of the CDR3: TGTGCCAGCAGCCAAGATCTCTTGGACAGCTTCCCACCATGGCTTTGGGAGCAGTACTTC. As protein: CASSQDLLDSFPPWLWEQYF.

This rearrangement joins TRBV6-5 to TRBJ2-1; 7 bases fit TRBD2. The J segment lost 5 bases and the V segment lost 1 base, leaving 8 bases of the junction unmatched. Germline V gives CDR1 MNHEY, CDR2 SVGAGI. This CDR3 is 16 amino acids long. This chain's CDR3 is CASSYLGGTTDNEQFF. As DNA, the CDR3 is TGTGCCAGCAGTTACTTGGGCGGGACTACCGACAATGAGCAGTTCTTC.

The chain uses TRBV11-2 and TRBJ1-1; the D gene is possibly TRBD1 (6 bases). The V and J ends lost 0 bases and 2 bases respectively, with 13 bases between them. The V gene's germline CDR1 is SGHAT and CDR2 FQNNGV. CDR3 size: 16 residues. The CDR3 sequence: CASSLDHSGVNTEAFF. The CDR3 DNA sequence: TGTGCCAGCAGCTTAGATCATTCAGGGGTCAACACTGAAGCTTTCTTT.

The V call is TRBV24-1, the J call TRBJ1-4; D unresolved. The ends were cut back, 4 bases at V and 8 bases at J, with 19 bases in the middle. CDR1 and CDR2 (germline): KGHDR, SFDVKD. The length of the CDR3 is 16 residues. The CDR3 spells CATSDLSSEGEEKLFF. The CDR3 region has the DNA TGTGCCACCAGTGACCTCTCCAGTGAAGGAGAGGAAAAACTGTTTTTT.

As to this clone: This CDR3 is also generated by other DNA sequences in the sample. The chain combines TRBV5-1 with TRBJ2-3; 10 bases agree with TRBD1. J gave up 3 bases and V 0 bases, and 4 bases lay outside the gene matches. The CDR3 sequence is 16 residues long. Germline CDR1 is SGHRS and CDR2 is YFSETQ. CDR3 DNA sequence: TGCGCCAGCAGCTTGGGGGACAGGGGATTGACAGATACGCAGTATTTT. The encoded protein is CASSLGDRGLTDTQYF.

The chain is built from TRBV29-1 and TRBJ1-5; maybe TRBD1 (6 bases). The CDR3 covers 13 residues. The germline V gene has CDR1 SQVTM and CDR2 ANQGSEA. The germline V and J ends were trimmed by 0 bases and 9 bases, with 12 bases remaining between them. The CDR3 coding sequence is TGCAGCGTTGAAGAAACAGGGAGTGGGCCCCAGCATTTT. This gives the protein CSVEETGSGPQHF. The full variable domain, its missing parts supplied by reference TRBV29-1 and TRBJ1-5, is SAVISQKPSRDICQRGTSLTIQCQVDSQVTMMFWYRQQPGQSLTLIATANQGSEATYESGFVIDKFPISRPNLTFSTLTVSNMSPEDSSIYLCSVEETGSGPQHFGDGTRLSIL.

V usage is TRBV7-9 and J usage is TRBJ1-3; perhaps TRBD1 as D (6 bases). Germline V lookup: CDR1 SEHNR, CDR2 FQNEAQ (reference sequence). This CDR3 is 16 amino acids long. V was pared by 4 bases and J by 4 bases, with 17 bases between. The CDR3 DNA is TGTGCCAGCAGCTCTACGAACAGGGACGGAGGAAACACCATATATTTT. This gives the protein CASSSTNRDGGNTIYF.

The gene calls are TRBV24-1 and TRBJ1-5; maybe TRBD1 (5 bases). V dropped 8 bases and J dropped 6 bases, with 19 bases sitting between them. Germline lookup yields CDR1 KGHDR and CDR2 SFDVKD. CDR3 size: 15 residues. Written as DNA, the CDR3 is TGTGCCACCACCCCACTAGGAGGGGCCTCTCAGCCCCAGCATTTT. Its protein product is CATTPLGGASQPQHF.

The chain uses TRBV6-2 or TRBV6-3 and TRBJ2-6; possible D gene TRBD2, 6 bases. This CDR3 comprises 17 residues. CDR1 and CDR2 from the germline V gene are MNHEY and SVGEGT. V lost 3 bases and J 3 bases, leaving 15 bases between the germline ends. CDR3 sequence: CASSYQGGIGGANVLTF. In DNA form, the CDR3 reads TGTGCCAGCAGTTATCAGGGAGGTATAGGTGGGGCCAACGTCCTGACTTTC.

The rearrangement joins TRBV24-1 to TRBJ2-6; D call uncertain. The CDR3 contains 15 residues. Trimming stripped 7 bases from V and 1 base from J, with 10 bases between. Germline CDR1 reads KGHDR; CDR2 reads SFDVKD. CDR3 nucleotide sequence: TGTGCCACCAGCGGTATAGTTTCTGGGGCCAACGTCCTGACTTTC. It is translated as CATSGIVSGANVLTF.

The rearrangement links TRBV7-2 to TRBJ2-7, with D possibly matching TRBD1 (6 bases). The CDR3 is 16 residues long. With 5 bases removed from V and 2 bases from J, the gap between germline ends came to 19 bases. The V gene's germline CDR1 is SGHTA and CDR2 FQGNSA. The CDR3 protein is CASSPSGAGVTYEQYF. The DNA for the CDR3 is TGTGCCAGCAGCCCCTCAGGGGCAGGGGTCACCTACGAGCAGTACTTC.

This chain uses TRBV9 with TRBJ1-2, with 12 bases that match TRBD1. Per germline, CDR1 SGDLS and CDR2 YYNGEE. This CDR3 is 18 amino acids long. V was clipped by 3 bases and J by 3 bases; unmatched bases: 12. Here the CDR3 reads CASSATPGTGGADYGYTF. CDR3 nucleotide sequence: TGTGCCAGCAGCGCAACCCCCGGGACAGGGGGCGCTGACTATGGCTACACCTTC.

The J gene is TRBJ2-1, the V gene TRBV7-3; 7 bases map to TRBD1. Trimming took 3 bases from V and 6 from J; bases not matched to a gene: 5. CDR1 and CDR2 (germline): SGHTA, FQGTGA. The CDR3 length is 14 residues. The CDR3 loop is CASSFLDRRNEQFF. The CDR3 DNA reads TGTGCCAGCAGCTTCTTGGACAGGCGCAATGAGCAGTTCTTC.

The chain employs TRBV10-1 and TRBJ2-1; 14 bases align to TRBD2. Germline V gives CDR1 WNHNN, CDR2 SYGVQD (reference sequence). The CDR3 loop spans 19 amino acids. V shed 4 bases and J 9 bases; nucleotides not matched to a gene: 17. The CDR3 DNA follows: TGCGCCAGCAGTGGTCCGGGACTAGCGGGAGCCCCCTTCCTGGGTGAGCAGTTCTTC. Translation gives CASSGPGLAGAPFLGEQFF.

The chain combines TRBV30 with TRBJ1-6; 7 bases align to TRBD1. CDR1 is GTSNPN and CDR2 is SVGIG in the germline V gene (reference sequence). Germline trimming cut 1 base from V and 7 bases from J; bases unmatched to any gene: 4. The CDR3 runs 14 residues. The CDR3 here is CAWSGGQFNSPLHF. The CDR3 coding sequence is TGTGCCTGGAGTGGGGGACAGTTCAATTCACCCCTCCACTTT.

The gene calls are TRBV7-9 and TRBJ1-1; 9 bases are shared with TRBD1. The CDR3 has 16 residues. V lost 1 base to trimming and J lost 3 bases; unmatched junction nucleotides: 6. Germline V gives CDR1 SEHNR, CDR2 FQNEAQ (reference sequence). CDR3 protein: CASSLVGTGKDTEAFF. CDR3 nucleotide sequence: TGTGCCAGCAGCTTAGTCGGGACAGGGAAGGACACTGAAGCTTTCTTT.

In nucleotides, the CDR3 is TGTGCCAGCAGCTTAGAGTTCAAGGGGCAGCCCCAGCATTTT. Residues: CASSLEFKGQPQHF. The chain uses TRBV7-6 and TRBJ1-5, with a weak D call TRBD1 (5 bases). V lost 1 base, J lost 7 bases, and 11 bases lay in between. Germline V CDR1 and CDR2: SGHVS, FNYEAQ. The CDR3 totals 14 residues.

The rearrangement uses TRBV30 and TRBJ1-2; TRBD1 aligns across 8 bases. This CDR3 has 13 amino acids. Looked up from germline, CDR1 is GTSNPN and CDR2 is SVGIG (reference sequence). The trim removed 2 bases at V and 8 bases at J, leaving 7 bases unmatched. This CDR3 reads CAWSMTGERGYTF. CDR3 nucleotide sequence: TGTGCCTGGAGTATGACAGGGGAGAGAGGCTACACCTTC.

The gene calls are TRBV30 and TRBJ1-6; D unclear. The V end lost 0 bases, the J end lost 9 bases, and 9 bases lay between the germline ends. There are 13 residues in the CDR3. Germline V lookup: CDR1 GTSNPN, CDR2 SVGIG (reference sequence). The CDR3 DNA reads TGTGCCTGGAGTGTTGCCGGAGGTTCACCCCTCCACTTT. It translates to CAWSVAGGSPLHF. Variable domain in full (rest from reference TRBV30 and TRBJ1-6): SQTIHQWPATLVQPVGSPLSLECTVEGTSNPNLYWYRQAAGRGLQLLFYSVGIGQISSEVPQNLSASRPQDRQFILSSKKLLLSDSGFYLCAWSVAGGSPLHFGNGTRLTVT.

The V and J genes are TRBV12-3 or TRBV12-4 and TRBJ1-2; possible D gene TRBD1, 6 bases. Trimming took 1 base from V and 7 from J, leaving 10 bases between them. The CDR3 covers 13 residues. CDR3: CASSLVGAGGYTF. In DNA, the CDR3 is TGTGCCAGCAGTTTAGTGGGGGCGGGTGGCTACACCTTC.

This clone occurred once. V and J are TRBV6-4 and TRBJ1-2; D is uncertain. The CDR3 length is 11 residues. The germline CDR1 and CDR2 sequences are MRHNA and SNTAGT. V lost 6 bases to trimming and J lost 8 bases, with 10 bases between them. The CDR3 nucleotides are TGTGCCAGCAGCGCTGGACTCGGCTACACCTTC. This gives the protein CASSAGLGYTF.

The genes are TRBV5-8 and TRBJ2-5; 8 bases match TRBD1. Germline-derived CDR1 and CDR2 are SGHTS and YDEGEE. The CDR3 covers 14 residues. Trimming at V came to 4 bases and at J to 5 bases, leaving 7 bases not matched to a gene. CDR3 sequence: CASSRRWTGETQYF. In DNA form, the CDR3 reads TGTGCCAGCAGCCGTAGGTGGACAGGGGAGACCCAGTACTTC.

This chain connects TRBV7-9 to TRBJ2-3; the match to TRBD2 covers 8 bases. Germline trimming cut 5 bases from V and 0 bases from J; bases unmatched to any gene: 1. Germline assignment: CDR1 SEHNR and CDR2 FQNEAQ (reference sequence). This CDR3 is built from 14 residues. CDR3 nucleotide sequence: TGTGCCAGCAGCCCTAGCGGGAGCACAGATACGCAGTATTTT. Its protein product is CASSPSGSTDTQYF.

Only one count was recorded for this clone. The V and J genes are TRBV9 and TRBJ2-4, with TRBD1 matching over 8 bases. The CDR3 loop spans 13 amino acids. The germline CDR1 and CDR2 sequences are SGDLS and YYNGEE. The trim removed 7 bases at V and 8 bases at J, leaving 8 bases unmatched. The CDR3 DNA sequence: TGTGCCAGCTCTCCAGGGGGCGGGGACATTCAGTACTTC. Its translation: CASSPGGGDIQYF.